This T cell receptor beta chain is from a study of T cells in Graves' hyperthyroidism and ophthalmopathy. Preceding any ophthalmopathy symptoms, the blood sample dates from first hyperthyroidism diagnosis. Ten or more counts support this clonotype. Its specificity is unknown. Researchers took RNA transcripts and amplified the TCR beta CDR3 regions from them. Using the HTBI primer set, a first-round RT-PCR was run on the TCR CDR3. TCRdb redid the calling of the multiplex PCR reads with MiXCR, one entry per CDR3 protein. Among around 700,000 distinct CDR3 sequences listed, around 19% were seen once. Whole-study results and caveats: A model of 13 V-J pairs discriminated ophthalmopathy from stable hyperthyroidism.

CDR3 length: 14 amino acids. The V gene end was trimmed by 0 bases and the J gene end by 6 bases; junction bases not matched to a gene: 1. This chain uses TRBV12-3 or TRBV12-4 with TRBJ2-1; TRBD1 agrees at 8 bases. The source of this sequence is a woman in her forties or fifties with Graves' hyperthyroidism that later progressed to Graves' ophthalmopathy. Sequenced: blood. As DNA, the CDR3 is TGTGCCAGCAGTTTAGCACAGGGGGGCAATGAGCAGTTCTTC. It encodes CASSLAQGGNEQFF.